The 29 T cell receptor beta chains below were found in one sample sequenced in a study of Ad26.COV2.S vaccination and SARS-CoV-2 variants. The sample's treatment: some 20 received Ad26.COV2.S at low or high dose, single or two shots; about 5 received placebo; per-sample allocation not given. Vaccine and placebo recipients were sampled on day 63 after the first injection. TCRdb's copy holds only in-frame clones and misses some; the assay was immunoSEQ multiplex PCR. This table has about 440,000 clones, about 90% appearing once. Sequenced material: peripheral blood, taken in a trial of Ad26.COV2.S vaccine versus placebo. These receptors all come from a person between 18 and 65 years old who received the Ad26.COV2.S COVID-19 vaccine or a placebo.

The chain couples TRBV5-1 to TRBJ2-2; 9 bases are shared with TRBD1. Germline V gene lookup returns CDR1 SGHRS and CDR2 YFSETQ. Unmatched junction bases numbered 11, after V lost 3 bases and J lost 5 bases. CDR3 length: 17 amino acids. The CDR3 is CASSSNPGQGQTGELFF. CDR3 DNA sequence: TGCGCCAGCAGCTCTAACCCGGGACAGGGCCAAACCGGGGAGCTGTTTTTT.

The chain recombines TRBV5-4 with TRBJ2-1, with D possibly matching TRBD1 (5 bases). Trimming pared 4 bases from V and 5 bases from J, leaving 10 bases between. Germline loops: CDR1 SGHNT, CDR2 YYREEE (reference sequence). This CDR3 region has 13 residues. The CDR3 protein is CASSETVNNEQFF. The CDR3 region has the DNA TGTGCCAGCAGCGAGACAGTGAACAATGAGCAGTTCTTC.

This clone was recorded only once. This chain links TRBV28 with TRBJ2-2; either TRBD1 or TRBD2 may fit D (6 bases each). V lost 2 bases to trimming and J lost 0 bases, with 10 bases between them. The length of the CDR3 is 16 residues. The germline CDR1 and CDR2 sequences are MDHEN and SYDVKM. CDR3 DNA sequence: TGTGCCAGCAGTTTAGCGGGACACTCGAACACCGGGGAGCTGTTTTTT. Protein: CASSLAGHSNTGELFF.

J is TRBJ1-1 and V is TRBV7-2; D remains ambiguous. The CDR3 contains 12 residues. Germline-derived CDR1 and CDR2 are SGHTA and FQGNSA. Trimming shortened V by 5 bases and J by 7 bases, and 11 bases separated the two germline ends. The CDR3 sequence: CASSPDGYEAFF. CDR3 coding DNA: TGTGCCAGCAGCCCGGACGGATATGAAGCTTTCTTT.

This sequence joins TRBV2 and TRBJ2-7, with D tentatively TRBD2 (6 bases). The CDR3 is made up of 13 amino acids. The germline V gene encodes CDR1 SNHLY and CDR2 FYNNEI. Trimming took off 8 bases at V and 3 bases at J, with 14 bases between the two ends. The CDR3 region has the DNA TGTGCCAGCCAAGGGGACTCCTACTACGAGCAGTACTTC. Translated, it gives CASQGDSYYEQYF.

This clone was observed once. The chain uses TRBV7-9 and TRBJ2-7; D might be TRBD2 (6 bases). CDR1 SEHNR and CDR2 FQNEAQ come from the germline V gene (reference sequence). The CDR3 runs 17 residues. V dropped 4 bases and J dropped 2 bases, with 21 bases sitting between them. For the CDR3, the DNA is TGTGCCAGCAGCTCCTATAGCGGACCAAGCTTTACCTACGAGCAGTACTTC. Translation gives CASSSYSGPSFTYEQYF.

This chain connects TRBV9 to TRBJ2-1; weak D call: TRBD1 (6 bases). V shed 5 bases and J shed 1 base, with 16 bases lying between them. CDR1 is SGDLS, CDR2 YYNGEE, per germline. The CDR3 is 16 residues long. The CDR3 loop reads CASSGGAGGSYNEQFF. The CDR3 DNA reads TGTGCCAGCAGTGGGGGCGCAGGAGGTTCCTACAATGAGCAGTTCTTC.

The V gene is TRBV19, the J gene TRBJ2-4; tentative D call: TRBD2 (8 bases). The V and J ends lost 11 bases and 4 bases respectively, with 21 bases between them. This CDR3 contains 15 residues. CDR1 LNHDA and CDR2 SQIVND come from the germline V gene (reference sequence). CDR3 nucleotide sequence: TGTGCCCGACAGGGCGGGAGGAGAGAAAAAAACATTCAGTACTTC. Translated: CARQGGRREKNIQYF.

The V gene is TRBV18, the J gene TRBJ2-7, with TRBD1 matching 8 bases. CDR3 length: 14 amino acids. Germline V gene data show CDR1 as KGHSH and CDR2 as LQKENI. Unmatched junction bases numbered 5, after V lost 3 bases and J lost 4 bases. The CDR3: CASSPSRGRYEQYF. The CDR3 nucleotides read TGTGCCAGCTCACCCAGCAGGGGGCGGTACGAGCAGTACTTC. Filled out from reference TRBV18 and TRBJ2-7, the complete variable domain reads NAGVMQNPRHLVRRRGQEARLRCSPMKGHSHVYWYRQLPEEGLKFMVYLQKENIIDESGMPKERFSAEFPKEGPSILRIQQVVRGDSAAYFCASSPSRGRYEQYFGPGTRLTVT.

This chain joins TRBV7-3 and TRBJ2-2; D may be TRBD1 (7 bases). Germline CDR1 is SGHTA and CDR2 is FQGTGA. Trimming took 4 bases from V and 7 from J, leaving 22 bases between them. This CDR3 is 17 amino acids long. CDR3 sequence: CASSSRAGRWDSGELFF. The CDR3 DNA sequence: TGTGCCAGCAGCTCCAGGGCCGGGAGATGGGACAGCGGGGAGCTGTTTTTT.

This chain uses TRBV10-2 with TRBJ2-7, with 11 bases lining up with TRBD2. In germline, CDR1 is WSHSY, CDR2 SAAADI. Trimming cost V 4 bases and J 4 bases; bases outside gene matches: 3. The CDR3 has 14 residues. CDR3 sequence: CASSGASGRYEQYF. In DNA, the CDR3 is TGCGCCAGCAGTGGGGCTAGCGGGAGGTACGAGCAGTACTTC.

V usage is TRBV27 and J usage is TRBJ2-6, with TRBD2 matching 8 bases. The length of the CDR3 is 19 residues. Germline V CDR1 and CDR2: MNHEY, SMNVEV (reference sequence). V lost 0 bases, J lost 0 bases, and 7 bases stayed unmatched. The CDR3, as DNA: TGTGCCAGCAGTTTATCCGCGGTAGCGGGGCGCTCTGGGGCCAACGTCCTGACTTTC. As protein: CASSLSAVAGRSGANVLTF.

The CDR3 is CAIRRQGTSYEQYF. CDR3 nucleotide sequence: TGTGCCATCAGGAGACAGGGAACCTCCTACGAGCAGTACTTC. J is TRBJ2-7 and V is TRBV10-3; TRBD1 agrees at 7 bases. V was clipped by 6 bases and J by 0 bases; unmatched bases: 5. Germline CDR1 is ENHRY and CDR2 is SYGVKD. This CDR3 spans 14 amino acids.

The rearrangement links TRBV7-2 to TRBJ2-1; D gene unclear. The CDR3 extends over 13 amino acids. The germline CDR1 and CDR2 sequences are SGHTA and FQGNSA. The V gene lost 3 bases and the J gene lost 4 bases, with 7 bases spanning the gap. The CDR3 region has the DNA TGTGCCAGCAGCTTGACCCAGTACAATGAGCAGTTCTTC. Protein: CASSLTQYNEQFF.

The rearrangement joins TRBV10-3 to TRBJ2-7; no clear D gene. Per the germline V gene, CDR1 is ENHRY and CDR2 is SYGVKD. Trimming cost V 4 bases and J 3 bases, with 10 bases left between them. CDR3 length equals 13 residues. CDR3 DNA sequence: TGTGCCATCAGTGTCCCACGCTTCTACGAGCAGTACTTC. Protein: CAISVPRFYEQYF.

The gene calls are TRBV9 and TRBJ2-7, with 7 positions matching TRBD2. The germline CDR1 and CDR2 sequences are SGDLS and YYNGEE. Trimming took 4 bases from V and 7 from J; bases not matched to a gene: 5. CDR3 size: 12 residues. The CDR3 is CASSPVGGEQYF. CDR3 sequence (DNA): TGTGCCAGCAGCCCAGTGGGGGGGGAGCAGTACTTC.

With regard to this clone: Other DNA sequences in this sample translate to the same CDR3. This chain joins TRBV9 and TRBJ1-1; TRBD1 might be the D (5 bases). The CDR3 is 13 amino acids. The V and J ends lost 0 bases and 4 bases respectively, with 7 bases between them. Per the germline V gene, CDR1 is SGDLS and CDR2 is YYNGEE. CDR3 amino acids: CASSVGGATEAFF. The DNA of the CDR3 is TGTGCCAGCAGCGTAGGAGGGGCCACTGAAGCTTTCTTT.

This clone has only a few counts. This chain connects TRBV6-2 or TRBV6-3 to TRBJ2-5, with D uncertain. The V end lost 6 bases, the J end lost 5 bases, and 10 bases lay between the germline ends. The CDR3 is 12 amino acids. The germline V gene encodes CDR1 MNHEY and CDR2 SVGEGT. The DNA of the CDR3 is TGTGCCAGCAGCCGCCCATTTGAGACCCAGTACTTC. Its protein product is CASSRPFETQYF.

The V call is TRBV6-5, the J call TRBJ2-3; D may match TRBD1 or TRBD2 (5 bases each). The V gene lost 5 bases and the J gene lost 11 bases, with 17 bases spanning the gap. Germline V gene data show CDR1 as MNHEY and CDR2 as SVGAGI. This CDR3 contains 13 residues. CDR3 DNA: TGTGCCAGCAGTAAGGGACGTAACACGGGGCAGTATTTT. It codes for CASSKGRNTGQYF.

The chain couples TRBV28 to TRBJ2-7; the D gene is possibly TRBD1 (6 bases). This CDR3 has 12 residues. Germline V gives CDR1 MDHEN, CDR2 SYDVKM. The CDR3 region is CISGRGKNEQYF. DNA for the CDR3: TGTATAAGTGGCAGGGGAAAGAACGAGCAGTACTTC.

This clone has a handful of counts. The rearrangement uses TRBV18 and TRBJ1-1; maybe TRBD1 (5 bases). CDR3 size: 12 residues. CDR1 and CDR2 from the germline V gene are KGHSH and LQKENI. V was cut by 4 bases and J by 5 bases, with 8 bases left in between. CDR3: CASSLTETEAFF. In DNA form, the CDR3 reads TGTGCCAGCTCACTGACAGAGACTGAAGCTTTCTTT.

This clone is a singleton in its sample. The genes are TRBV6-2 or TRBV6-3 and TRBJ1-5, with a possible D match to TRBD1 (6 bases). The CDR3 runs 15 residues. CDR1 and CDR2 (germline): MNHEY, SVGEGT. The V end lost 4 bases, the J end lost 5 bases, and 15 bases lay between the germline ends. The CDR3 DNA reads TGTGCCAGCAGTTCTAGGGGAACAGGGTATCAGCCCCAGCATTTT. The encoded protein is CASSSRGTGYQPQHF.

This chain joins TRBV12-5 and TRBJ1-1; D gene unclear. Deletions cut 2 bases from V and 1 base from J, with 5 bases between. CDR1 LGHNT and CDR2 FRNRAP come from the germline V gene. The CDR3 loop spans 13 amino acids. This CDR3 reads CASGLTANTEAFF. The CDR3 DNA reads as TGTGCTAGTGGTTTGACAGCGAACACTGAAGCTTTCTTT. Combining the CDR3 with reference TRBV12-5 and TRBJ1-1 gives the whole variable domain DARVTQTPRHKVTEMGQEVTMRCQPILGHNTVFWYRQTMMQGLELLAYFRNRAPLDDSGMPKDRFSAEMPDATLATLKIQPSEPRDSAVYFCASGLTANTEAFFGQGTRLTVV.

The genes are TRBV7-9 and TRBJ1-2; D uncertain. Germline V gene lookup returns CDR1 SEHNR and CDR2 FQNEAQ (reference sequence). Deletions cut 1 base from V and 4 bases from J, with 16 bases between. The CDR3 runs to 16 residues. The CDR3 loop reads CASSLGPPARAYGYTF. As DNA, the CDR3 is TGTGCCAGCAGCTTAGGTCCTCCAGCTCGGGCCTATGGCTACACCTTC.

This clone was recorded only once. V and J are TRBV24-1 and TRBJ2-1; D possibly corresponds to TRBD1 (6 bases). This CDR3 is built from 14 residues. Germline CDR1 reads KGHDR; CDR2 reads SFDVKD. V lost 4 bases to trimming and J lost 8 bases, with 14 bases between them. In nucleotides, the CDR3 is TGTGCCACCAGTGAAGCTAGACAGGCTCATGAGCAGTTCTTC. Its translation: CATSEARQAHEQFF.

V is TRBV10-3 and J is TRBJ2-7, with 8 bases lining up with TRBD1. Germline V CDR1 and CDR2: ENHRY, SYGVKD. J was trimmed by 5 bases and V by 3 bases; bases with no gene match: 9. The length of the CDR3 is 15 residues. CDR3 protein: CAISDPPGGLDEQYF. As DNA, the CDR3 is TGTGCCATCAGTGACCCTCCAGGGGGCCTTGACGAGCAGTACTTC.

This chain uses TRBV6-6 with TRBJ1-3; D not certain. There are 16 residues in the CDR3. The ends were cut back, 5 bases at V and 0 bases at J, with 14 bases in the middle. Germline V lookup: CDR1 MNHNY, CDR2 SVGAGI (reference sequence). The CDR3: CASSRSDALSGNTIYF. The DNA for the CDR3 is TGTGCCAGCAGTCGATCGGACGCACTCTCTGGAAACACCATATATTTT.

The chain combines TRBV12-3 or TRBV12-4 with TRBJ2-2; D is undetermined. V gave up 6 bases and J gave up 7 bases, with 6 bases separating them. CDR3 size: 11 residues. CDR3 loop: CASSRIGELFF. The CDR3 DNA is TGTGCCAGCAGCCGGATCGGGGAGCTGTTTTTT.

This chain uses TRBV4-3 with TRBJ2-7; D is ambiguous. The CDR3 sequence is 14 residues long. CDR1 is LGHNA and CDR2 is YSLEER in the germline V gene. The ends were cut back, 0 bases at V and 3 bases at J, with 9 bases in the middle. This CDR3 is CASSQEYRDYEQYF. The CDR3 DNA is TGCGCCAGCAGCCAAGAATACAGAGACTACGAGCAGTACTTC.